The 28 T cell receptor beta chains listed next were all sequenced from one sample in a study of regulatory T cells in long-lasting Graves disease. Described time point: newly diagnosed GD, antithyroid drugs for less than 3 months. The TCR library was made from RNA that had been extracted from PBMCs in TRIzol. The TCR beta library used iRepertoire HTBI primers with Arm-PCR amplification of CDR3. TCRdb itself ran the multiplex PCR reads through MiXCR, one entry per CDR3 protein. The repertoire holds 450,000 to 600,000 distinct CDR3 sequences, with around 15% as singletons. These sequences were also reported in another study, on T cells in Graves' hyperthyroidism and ophthalmopathy.

The sample here was peripheral blood mononuclear cells (PBMCs), taken at new diagnosis, from a patient treated with antithyroid drugs. These TCRs come from a man aged 35 to 55 with Graves disease.

This clonotype has a count of ten or more. The rearrangement uses TRBV20-1 and TRBJ1-2; a weak D match, TRBD1 (5 bases). Germline V gene data show CDR1 as DFQATT and CDR2 as SNEGSKA (reference sequence). The CDR3 has 12 amino acids. V was trimmed by 6 bases and J by 6 bases, leaving 14 bases between them. The CDR3 sequence is CSAHGATHGYTF. CDR3 DNA: TGCAGTGCCCATGGGGCTACGCATGGCTACACCTTC.

In its sample, this clonotype was seen many times. This chain uses TRBV10-3 with TRBJ2-1; 15 nucleotides match TRBD2. Per germline, CDR1 ENHRY and CDR2 SYGVKD. This CDR3 is built from 17 residues. V was pared by 2 bases and J by 7 bases, with 6 bases of the junction left unmatched. Here the CDR3 reads CAISETPGTSGRNEQFF. The CDR3 bases are TGTGCCATCAGTGAGACTCCCGGGACTAGCGGGAGGAATGAGCAGTTCTTC.

This clonotype was counted a few times. The V call is TRBV27, the J call TRBJ1-5, with D possibly being TRBD1 (6 bases). Trimming took 7 bases from V and 2 from J, leaving 12 bases between them. This CDR3 region has 14 residues. Germline-derived CDR1 and CDR2 are MNHEY and SMNVEV (reference sequence). Here the CDR3 DNA reads TGTGCCAGCATTCTGAGGGGGGGCAATCAGCCCCAGCATTTT. Translation gives CASILRGGNQPQHF.

Details on this clonotype: As the CDR3 is not closed by the conserved phenylalanine or tryptophan, this likely results from a read error. This sequence joins TRBV7-3 and TRBJ2-1; 7 nucleotides align to TRBD2. V lost 6 bases and J lost 7; bases outside the gene matches: 12. The germline CDR1 and CDR2 sequences are SGHTA and FQGTGA. This CDR3 has 15 amino acids. CDR3 amino acids: CASSYSTGGGNEQFS. The CDR3 DNA sequence: TGTGCCAGCAGTTATAGTACGGGAGGTGGTAATGAGCAGTTCTCC.

This clonotype was recorded many times. The DNA for the CDR3 is TGTGCCAGCAGTTTATCAGTGAAGGGACGAGAGACCCAGTACTTC. This gives the protein CASSLSVKGRETQYF. The rearrangement uses TRBV27 and TRBJ2-5, with D possibly called TRBD1 or TRBD2 (5 bases each). Trimming shortened V by 0 bases and J by 4 bases, and 12 bases separated the two germline ends. CDR1 and CDR2 from the germline V gene are MNHEY and SMNVEV (reference sequence). This CDR3 spans 15 amino acids.

The sample holds a few counts of this clonotype. V and J are TRBV9 and TRBJ2-3; D is ambiguous. The CDR3 spans 14 residues. V shed 7 bases and J shed 0 bases, with 12 bases lying between them. The germline CDR1 and CDR2 sequences are SGDLS and YYNGEE. The CDR3 nucleotides read TGTGCCAGCTCCCGCCTCGTTAGCACAGATACGCAGTATTTT. This translates into CASSRLVSTDTQYF.

The chain uses TRBV4-1 and TRBJ2-1, with D perhaps TRBD2 (6 bases). Trimming shortened V by 0 bases and J by 2 bases, and 17 bases separated the two germline ends. From germline, CDR1 is MGHRA and CDR2 YSYEKL. There are 18 residues in the CDR3. CDR3 in DNA: TGCGCCAGCAGCCAAGATGGGGGTACGGGAGCCCCCTACAATGAGCAGTTCTTC. Amino acid sequence: CASSQDGGTGAPYNEQFF.

The gene calls are TRBV5-1 and TRBJ2-1; D might be TRBD2 (6 bases). Germline V CDR1 and CDR2: SGHRS, YFSETQ. This CDR3 region has 20 residues. V lost 0 bases to trimming and J lost 0 bases, with 22 bases between them. CDR3 region: CASSLAGEVSSANSYNEQFF. The CDR3 nucleotides are TGCGCCAGCAGCTTGGCCGGGGAAGTATCTAGCGCGAACTCCTACAATGAGCAGTTCTTC.

This clonotype was observed at least ten times. This CDR3 reads CASSLVGTYTDTQYF. CDR3 DNA sequence: TGCGCCAGCAGCTTGGTGGGAACCTACACAGATACGCAGTATTTT. This rearrangement joins TRBV5-1 to TRBJ2-3; D remains ambiguous. Germline V gene data show CDR1 as SGHRS and CDR2 as YFSETQ. The CDR3 runs to 15 residues. Trimming took 0 bases from V and 2 from J, leaving 10 bases between them.

This clonotype was observed many times. This sequence joins TRBV12-3 or TRBV12-4 and TRBJ1-6, with D hard to call. The CDR3 has 13 amino acids. Trimming cost V 2 bases and J 7 bases, with 6 bases left between them. The CDR3 DNA reads TGTGCCAGCAGTTTAAAAGCAAATTCACCCCTCCACTTT. It encodes CASSLKANSPLHF.

The rearrangement joins TRBV25-1 to TRBJ2-5; D unresolved. Germline CDR1 is MGHDK and CDR2 is SYGVNS. The V and J ends lost 3 bases and 7 bases respectively, with 12 bases between them. The CDR3 is 13 residues long. CDR3 sequence (DNA): TGTGCCAGCAGTGATTTGTCCCCGGGGACCCAGTACTTC. This translates into CASSDLSPGTQYF.

In this sample, this clonotype turned up many times. The chain joins TRBV18 to TRBJ2-1; D is uncertain. Trimming cost V 1 base and J 0 bases, with 10 bases left between them. This CDR3 contains 16 residues. Per the germline V gene, CDR1 is KGHSH and CDR2 is LQKENI. The CDR3 DNA is TGTGCCAGCTCACCACGCGCACGGAGCTCCTACAATGAGCAGTTCTTC. Amino acids: CASSPRARSSYNEQFF.

This clonotype came up many times. This sequence joins TRBV6-6 and TRBJ1-5, with D tentatively TRBD1 (5 bases). The CDR3 covers 13 residues. The V end was cut by 0 bases, the J end by 11 bases, with 11 bases between. Germline loops: CDR1 MNHNY, CDR2 SVGAGI (reference sequence). The CDR3 loop is CASSYSGRLSQHF. The CDR3 DNA is TGTGCCAGCAGTTACTCGGGACGGTTATCCCAGCATTTT.

This chain joins TRBV10-3 and TRBJ2-2; 7 bases line up with TRBD2. The V gene's germline CDR1 is ENHRY and CDR2 SYGVKD. The CDR3 has 16 amino acids. The V segment lost 2 bases and the J segment 0 bases; nucleotides outside the gene matches: 3. The chain's CDR3 is CAISEPSGSNTGELFF. The CDR3 DNA follows: TGTGCCATCAGTGAGCCTAGCGGATCGAACACCGGGGAGCTGTTTTTT.

Concerning this clonotype: A much larger clone lies a single base off, so this may be a read error. V usage is TRBV2 and J usage is TRBJ2-7; a possible D gene is TRBD2 (5 bases). Per the germline V gene, CDR1 is SNHLY and CDR2 is FYNNEI. CDR3 length equals 15 residues. CDR3 sequence (DNA): TGTGCCAGCAGATGGGAGCTAAAACTATCCTACGAGCAGTGCTTC. Protein sequence: CASRWELKLSYEQCF.

Ten or more counts support this clonotype. J is TRBJ2-7 and V is TRBV12-3 or TRBV12-4; 14 nucleotides line up with TRBD2. V shed 5 bases and J 4 bases; nucleotides not matched to a gene: 4. The CDR3 runs to 15 residues. CDR3 nucleotide sequence: TGTGCCAGCAGTGCCGGGACTAGCGGGAGATACGAGCAGTACTTC. Its protein product is CASSAGTSGRYEQYF.

This clonotype was seen just once. Given a much more abundant clone one base away, this may be a read error. This rearrangement joins TRBV12-3 or TRBV12-4 to TRBJ2-2; D is unresolved. This CDR3 is 13 amino acids long. With 5 bases removed from V and 9 bases from J, the gap between germline ends came to 13 bases. CDR3 protein: CASSLPLSRELFF. The CDR3 coding sequence is TGTGCCAGCAGTCTCCCTCTGAGTAGGGAGCTGTTTTTT.

This clonotype has at least ten counts. V gene TRBV3-1 combines with J gene TRBJ2-1; the D is unclear. CDR3 length: 15 residues. The germline V and J ends were trimmed by 1 base and 6 bases, with 13 bases remaining between them. Germline V CDR1 and CDR2: LGHDT, YNNKEL (reference sequence). In DNA, the CDR3 is TGTGCCAGCAGCCAAGCAACTAAGGCCTCCAATGAGCAGTTCTTC. It yields the protein CASSQATKASNEQFF.

Many counts were recorded for this clonotype. V is TRBV27 and J is TRBJ2-1, with 11 bases fitting TRBD2. Germline V lookup: CDR1 MNHEY, CDR2 SMNVEV (reference sequence). The CDR3 has 18 amino acids. With V trimmed by 6 bases and J by 3 bases, 13 bases remained unmatched. The CDR3 sequence: CASSLTSGSSSIYNEQFF. Written as DNA, the CDR3 is TGTGCCAGCAGCCTCACTAGCGGGAGTTCAAGTATCTACAATGAGCAGTTCTTC.

This clonotype was counted at least ten times. The chain employs TRBV28 and TRBJ2-1, with TRBD2 identical over 16 bases. The V segment lost 7 bases and the J segment 4 bases; nucleotides outside the gene matches: 10. Germline V gene sequence: CDR1 MDHEN, CDR2 SYDVKM. The length of the CDR3 is 18 residues. The CDR3 DNA reads TGTGCCAGCATTTCCACGGGACTAGCGGGAGGGTATTACAATGAGCAGTTCTTC. Amino acids: CASISTGLAGGYYNEQFF.

A few counts support this clonotype. The rearrangement links TRBV24-1 to TRBJ1-1, with TRBD1 as a possible D gene (5 bases). From germline, CDR1 is KGHDR and CDR2 SFDVKD. Deletions cut 7 bases from V and 5 bases from J, with 7 bases between. There are 11 residues in the CDR3. The CDR3 loop reads CATRRGTEAFF. In nucleotides, the CDR3 is TGTGCCACCAGGAGGGGAACTGAAGCTTTCTTT.

The chain carries TRBV6-1 and TRBJ2-7, with D possibly called TRBD1 or TRBD2 (5 bases each). The CDR3 covers 14 residues. The V and J ends lost 2 bases and 2 bases respectively, with 10 bases between them. Germline values: CDR1 MNHNS, CDR2 SASEGT. The CDR3 DNA is TGTGCCAGCAGTGAACCATGGGGGACCTACGAGCAGTACTTC. Translation gives CASSEPWGTYEQYF.

This clonotype was seen more than once but under ten times. The junction departs from germline at one end; a sequencing error may be responsible. V and J are TRBV12-3 or TRBV12-4 and TRBJ2-1; D unclear. This CDR3 spans 16 amino acids. The CDR3 spells CASSLFPDPTYSEQFF. The DNA of the CDR3 is TGTGCCAGCAGTTTGTTCCCAGACCCCACCTACAGTGAGCAGTTCTTC.

Remarks on this clonotype: Given a far larger clone just one base away, this is likely a sequencing read error. This chain links TRBV7-3 with TRBJ2-1; no clear D gene. Germline CDR1 reads SGHTA; CDR2 reads FQGTGA. The CDR3 has 13 amino acids. Trimming took off 4 bases at V and 0 bases at J, with 4 bases between the two ends. The CDR3 here is CASSSVSYNEQFF. The CDR3 nucleotides are TGTGCCAGCAGCTCAGTCTCCTACAATGAGCAGTTCTTC. The whole variable domain, filled in from reference TRBV7-3 and TRBJ2-1, reads GAGVSQTPSNKVTEKGKYVELRCDPISGHTALYWYRQSLGQGPEFLIYFQGTGAADDSGLPNDRFFAVRPEGSVSTLKIQRTERGDSAVYLCASSSVSYNEQFFGPGTRLTVL.

Only a few counts were recorded for this clonotype. This rearrangement joins TRBV2 to TRBJ2-5; no clear D. The germline V gene has CDR1 SNHLY and CDR2 FYNNEI. The CDR3 covers 11 residues. The ends were cut back, 3 bases at V and 5 bases at J, with 4 bases in the middle. The CDR3 loop is CASSEWETQYF. The CDR3 region has the DNA TGTGCCAGCAGTGAGTGGGAGACCCAGTACTTC.

This clonotype was seen many times. The chain recombines TRBV3-1 with TRBJ1-2; 7 nucleotides align to TRBD1. Unmatched junction bases numbered 1, after V lost 1 base and J lost 2 bases. The CDR3 is 14 amino acids. CDR1 is LGHDT and CDR2 is YNNKEL in the germline V gene (reference sequence). CDR3 coding DNA: TGTGCCAGCAGCCAAGTACAGGGGAACTATGGCTACACCTTC. It codes for CASSQVQGNYGYTF.

This clonotype has a single count. A read error may be the cause here, since a much bigger clone is one base away. The chain has TRBV5-1 and TRBJ2-7; 10 nucleotides agree with TRBD2. This CDR3 region has 14 residues. After removal of 1 base from V and 6 bases from J, the junction contained 4 bases not matched to a gene. Looked up from germline, CDR1 is SGHRS and CDR2 is YFSETQ. CDR3 coding DNA: TGCGCCAGCAGCTTGACTAGCGGGACCTGCGAGCAGTACTTC. Translation: CASSLTSGTCEQYF. Supplemented by reference TRBV5-1 and TRBJ2-7, the full variable domain reads KAGVTQTPRYLIKTRGQQVTLSCSPISGHRSVSWYQQTPGQGLQFLFEYFSETQRNKGNFPGRFSGRQFSNSRSEMNVSTLELGDSALYLCASSLTSGTCEQYFGPGTRLTVT.

This clonotype turned up a few times. The chain combines TRBV20-1 with TRBJ2-3; 8 positions agree with TRBD2. This CDR3 region has 15 residues. With V trimmed by 3 bases and J by 3 bases, 8 bases remained unmatched. The germline V gene has CDR1 DFQATT and CDR2 SNEGSKA (reference sequence). CDR3 DNA: TGCAGTGCTAGCCCTTCTCGGGAGGGTACAGATACGCAGTATTTT. This translates into CSASPSREGTDTQYF.